Below are 20 T cell receptor beta chains sequenced from a single sample in a study of patients and donors after allogeneic stem cell transplantation. One entry per CDR3 protein results from TCRdb running MiXCR on the RT-PCR reads. Of about a million distinct CDR3 sequences in the sample, about a sixth were seen once. Sequences were obtained from blood, either unsorted or a sorted T cell fraction (not recorded which). The receptor set was obtained from a human donor who was either an allogeneic HSCT recipient or a stem cell or donor lymphocyte infusion donor (not recorded which). It is not recorded whose cells these are; they may come from a transplant donor.

The rearrangement links TRBV7-9 to TRBJ2-5; no clear D. The V and J ends lost 6 bases and 2 bases respectively, with 13 bases between them. CDR3 length: 14 residues. Germline V gives CDR1 SEHNR, CDR2 FQNEAQ (reference sequence). The CDR3 region has the DNA TGTGCCAGCAGACCGAGCCCAGCACAAGAGACCCAGTACTTC. Protein: CASRPSPAQETQYF.

This clonotype was observed a few times. The chain joins TRBV6-5 to TRBJ1-6; D not certain. V lost 4 bases, J lost 6 bases, and 7 bases lay in between. This CDR3 is built from 13 residues. Germline assignment: CDR1 MNHEY and CDR2 SVGAGI. For the CDR3, the DNA is TGTGCCAGCAGTTTGATGGGTAATTCACCCCTCCACTTT. Its translation: CASSLMGNSPLHF.

This clonotype has only a few counts. The CDR3 DNA sequence: TGTGCCAGCAGCCCCTACGCTGGGACCGAACGGAGAGAGCAGTTCTTC. This translates into CASSPYAGTERREQFF. V usage is TRBV7-7 and J usage is TRBJ2-1; perhaps D is TRBD1 or TRBD2 (5 bases each). V shed 5 bases and J shed 10 bases, with 24 bases lying between them. Germline assignment: CDR1 SSHAT and CDR2 FNYEAQ (reference sequence). CDR3 length: 16 residues.

In its sample, this clonotype was seen a few times. This chain joins TRBV4-2 and TRBJ2-5; 10 bases map to TRBD2. V was pared by 0 bases and J by 6 bases, with 16 bases of the junction left unmatched. Germline V CDR1 and CDR2: LGHNA, YNFKEQ. The CDR3 is made up of 19 amino acids. In DNA form, the CDR3 reads TGTGCCAGCAGCCAAGAAAGGGGTAGCGGGAGGATTCTTGAGCAGACCCAGTACTTC. Translating gives CASSQERGSGRILEQTQYF.

V and J are TRBV3-1 and TRBJ2-2; no clear D gene. Germline loops: CDR1 LGHDT, CDR2 YNNKEL (reference sequence). V lost 0 bases to trimming and J lost 6 bases, with 11 bases between them. The CDR3 sequence is 15 residues long. The CDR3 DNA reads as TGTGCCAGCAGCCAAGACCCCAGGTTTGCCGGGGAGCTGTTTTTT. Residues: CASSQDPRFAGELFF.

The chain uses TRBV5-1 and TRBJ2-2, with D possibly called TRBD1 or TRBD2 (6 bases each). The CDR3 runs 16 residues. Germline values: CDR1 SGHRS, CDR2 YFSETQ. The V end was cut by 2 bases, the J end by 1 base, with 12 bases between. In DNA form, the CDR3 reads TGCGCCAGCAGCTTTTACGGGGGCCAGAACACCGGGGAGCTGTTTTTT. Its protein is CASSFYGGQNTGELFF. Looking up the rest from reference TRBV5-1 and TRBJ2-2 gives the full variable domain: KAGVTQTPRYLIKTRGQQVTLSCSPISGHRSVSWYQQTPGQGLQFLFEYFSETQRNKGNFPGRFSGRQFSNSRSEMNVSTLELGDSALYLCASSFYGGQNTGELFFGEGSRLTVL.

This clonotype was observed a handful of times. The chain links TRBV20-1 to TRBJ2-7; the D gene is possibly TRBD2 (5 bases). Per germline, CDR1 DFQATT and CDR2 SNEGSKA (reference sequence). The CDR3 extends over 12 amino acids. Deletions cut 1 base from V and 6 bases from J, with 10 bases between. CDR3 in amino acids: CSARGMAGEQYF. As DNA, the CDR3 is TGCAGTGCTAGAGGAATGGCGGGCGAGCAGTACTTC.

This clonotype was recorded a few times. Written as DNA, the CDR3 is TGTGCCAGCAGCACCGGGACAGGAGGAGAAACTGAAGCTTTCTTT. Protein: CASSTGTGGETEAFF. This sequence joins TRBV7-9 and TRBJ1-1; TRBD1 matches 8 bases. The germline gives CDR1 SEHNR, CDR2 FQNEAQ (reference sequence). The junction had 10 bases not matched to a gene; V was cut back by 5 bases and J by 5 bases. This CDR3 comprises 15 residues.

The chain combines TRBV24-1 with TRBJ2-3, with TRBD2 matching 9 bases. The V gene's germline CDR1 is KGHDR and CDR2 SFDVKD. After removal of 0 bases from V and 9 bases from J, the junction contained 6 bases not matched to a gene. This CDR3 is 15 amino acids long. This CDR3 is CATSDLGAGGETQYF. The CDR3, as DNA: TGTGCCACCAGTGATTTGGGGGCGGGAGGGGAGACGCAGTATTTT.

The V gene is TRBV6-4, the J gene TRBJ2-5; D gene unclear. Germline V lookup: CDR1 MRHNA, CDR2 SNTAGT. With 7 bases removed from V and 5 bases from J, the gap between germline ends came to 20 bases. This CDR3 is 15 amino acids long. DNA of the CDR3: TGTGCCAGCACTCTAGTCCTAAGACACATTGAGACCCAGTACTTC. Translation: CASTLVLRHIETQYF.

The V gene is TRBV7-9, the J gene TRBJ2-3, with 8 bases identical to TRBD2. The germline V gene has CDR1 SEHNR and CDR2 FQNEAQ (reference sequence). The junction had 4 bases not matched to a gene; V was cut back by 3 bases and J by 5 bases. This CDR3 has 14 amino acids. CDR3 nucleotides: TGTGCCAGCAGCTTCCAGCGGGAGAAAGATACGCAGTATTTT. Its protein is CASSFQREKDTQYF.

This sequence joins TRBV21-1 and TRBJ2-3; the D segment call TRBD2 is taken from the table without a DNA check. TRBV21-1 is shown as a pseudogene. CDR3 length equals 17 residues. CDR3 amino acids: CASSTPGLAGITDTQYF. The CDR3 DNA follows: TGTGCCAGCAGCACGCCGGGACTAGCGGGGATCACAGATACGCAGTATTTT.

This clonotype was seen a few times. The rearrangement uses TRBV18 and TRBJ2-1; 7 bases are a match to TRBD1. This CDR3 has 16 residues. CDR1 and CDR2 from the germline V gene are KGHSH and LQKENI. After removal of 0 bases from V and 1 base from J, the junction contained 3 bases not matched to a gene. The CDR3 sequence is CASSPPGQRSYNEQFF. CDR3 bases: TGTGCCAGCTCACCACCGGGACAGAGGTCCTACAATGAGCAGTTCTTC.

The chain recombines TRBV6-5 with TRBJ1-1, with TRBD1 matching 9 bases. Trimming took 3 bases from V and 4 from J; bases not matched to a gene: 9. The CDR3 totals 16 residues. The germline V gene encodes CDR1 MNHEY and CDR2 SVGAGI. The CDR3: CASSYVGQGLGTEAFF. CDR3 DNA sequence: TGTGCCAGCAGTTATGTCGGACAGGGGTTAGGCACTGAAGCTTTCTTT.

J is TRBJ1-1 and V is TRBV11-3; no definite D call. With 6 bases removed from V and 4 bases from J, the gap between germline ends came to 21 bases. Germline V lookup: CDR1 SGHNT, CDR2 YENEEA. This CDR3 has 16 amino acids. The CDR3 reads CASRRVSDQLVTEAFF. The DNA for the CDR3 is TGTGCCAGCAGGAGGGTATCAGACCAACTAGTCACTGAAGCTTTCTTT.

J is TRBJ2-1 and V is TRBV30, with 7 bases identical to TRBD2. The J segment lost 6 bases and the V segment lost 0 bases, leaving 2 bases of the junction unmatched. Germline values: CDR1 GTSNPN, CDR2 SVGIG (reference sequence). This CDR3 comprises 13 residues. CDR3 region: CAWSVRGVNEQFF. Here the CDR3 DNA reads TGTGCCTGGAGTGTACGGGGGGTCAATGAGCAGTTCTTC.

Of note for this clonotype: One end of the junction does not line up with germline, which may come from a read error. The rearrangement joins TRBV7-7 to TRBJ2-1; possibly TRBD2 for D (6 bases). This CDR3 has 15 residues. Germline V gene lookup returns CDR1 SSHAT and CDR2 FNYEAQ (reference sequence). The CDR3: CASSLERGNYNEQFF. The CDR3 coding sequence is TGTGCTAGCAGCTTAGAACGGGGGAACTACAATGAGCAGTTCTTC.

The gene calls are TRBV6-5 and TRBJ2-7; TRBD2 is a possible D gene (5 bases). V lost 5 bases, J lost 7 bases, and 12 bases lay in between. Germline lookup yields CDR1 MNHEY and CDR2 SVGAGI. The CDR3 contains 12 residues. DNA of the CDR3: TGTGCCAGCAGTCCCCGGAGGTTAGAGCAGTACTTC. Translating it yields CASSPRRLEQYF.

This clonotype has more than one count but fewer than ten. This chain joins TRBV12-3 or TRBV12-4 and TRBJ1-3; no clear D. V lost 1 base to trimming and J lost 4 bases, with 11 bases between them. The CDR3 is made up of 15 amino acids. CDR3 coding DNA: TGTGCCAGCAGTTTAGGTGAAGGGCGCGGAAACACCATATATTTT. Translation: CASSLGEGRGNTIYF.

This clonotype was picked up many times. The CDR3: CSADLGNTEAFF. The CDR3 region has the DNA TGCAGTGCCGACCTGGGGAACACTGAAGCTTTCTTT. V gene TRBV20-1 combines with J gene TRBJ1-1; D is unclear. V was shortened by 6 bases and J by 1 base, with 9 bases between the two germline ends. Germline V gives CDR1 DFQATT, CDR2 SNEGSKA (reference sequence). This CDR3 is 12 amino acids long.